The 25 T cell receptor beta chains in this list originate from one sample, sequenced in a study of T cells in Graves' hyperthyroidism and ophthalmopathy (dated by TCRdb to the late 2010s). The method behind the library was multiplex PCR. Sequencing was carried out with an Illumina HiSeq 2000. The TCR beta CDR3 regions were amplified from the RNA transcripts. A first-round RT-PCR of the TCR CDR3 used the HTBI primer set with the Qiagen OneStep RT-PCR kit. TCRdb reran the public reads through fastp at Q25 and MiXCR, keeping productive beta chains. For every CDR3 protein sequence, its rows merge into one entry that carries the most common genes and DNA. Present in this sample are fewer than 450,000 distinct CDR3 sequences, roughly 20% of which were seen just once. The ten largest clonotypes hold 40% of the sample. Specimen: blood. The receptors originated from a man younger than 35 with Graves' ophthalmopathy.

The V and J genes are TRBV2 and TRBJ2-2; maybe TRBD2 (5 bases). V was trimmed by 0 bases and J by 2 bases, leaving 13 bases between them. The CDR3 length is 17 residues. Per the germline V gene, CDR1 is SNHLY and CDR2 is FYNNEI. CDR3 residues: CASSEALRVANTGELFF. The DNA for the CDR3 is TGTGCCAGCAGTGAAGCGCTGAGGGTCGCAAACACCGGGGAGCTGTTTTTT. The full variable domain, its missing parts supplied by reference TRBV2 and TRBJ2-2, is EPEVTQTPSHQVTQMGQEVILRCVPISNHLYFYWYRQILGQKVEFLVSFYNNEISEKSEIFDDQFSVERPDGSNFTLKIRSTKLEDSAMYFCASSEALRVANTGELFFGEGSRLTVL.

The chain couples TRBV27 to TRBJ2-1; D call uncertain. V dropped 4 bases and J dropped 0 bases, with 13 bases sitting between them. Germline CDR1 and CDR2: MNHEY and SMNVEV (reference sequence). The CDR3 loop spans 16 amino acids. This chain's CDR3 is CASSSGGPSSYNEQFF. The DNA for the CDR3 is TGTGCCAGCAGTTCTGGCGGACCGAGCTCCTACAATGAGCAGTTCTTC.

This clonotype was recorded at least ten times. This chain joins TRBV5-1 and TRBJ1-1; D not certain. Per germline, CDR1 SGHRS and CDR2 YFSETQ. V shed 4 bases and J shed 11 bases, with 18 bases lying between them. The CDR3 has 13 amino acids. The CDR3 is CASSRTAPDVAFF. In nucleotides, the CDR3 is TGCGCCAGCAGCCGCACTGCCCCGGATGTGGCTTTCTTT.

Details on this clonotype: A junction boundary mismatches the germline segment, possibly from a read error. The V call is TRBV6-2 or TRBV6-3, the J call TRBJ1-5; perhaps TRBD1 as D (5 bases). Germline V gene sequence: CDR1 MNHEY, CDR2 SVGEGT. The CDR3 totals 12 residues. The CDR3 spells CAGRAGNQPQHF. CDR3 DNA: TGTGCCGGCAGGGCAGGTAATCAGCCCCAGCATTTT.

This clonotype was seen a few times. The CDR3 coding sequence is TGTGCCAGCAGCAAGGGGGAGACCCAGTACTTC. It encodes CASSKGETQYF. The J gene is TRBJ2-5, the V gene TRBV7-8, with D possibly TRBD1 on 5 matching bases. The germline gives CDR1 SGHVS, CDR2 FQNEAQ. Trimming took 5 bases from V and 5 from J, leaving 6 bases between them. The CDR3 totals 11 residues.

V gene TRBV14 combines with J gene TRBJ1-6, with 7 bases fitting TRBD1. Germline lookup yields CDR1 SGHDN and CDR2 FVKESK. This CDR3 contains 14 residues. After removal of 1 base from V and 10 bases from J, the junction contained 4 bases not matched to a gene. CDR3 residues: CASSQVTGYSPLHF. The CDR3 DNA sequence: TGTGCCAGCAGCCAAGTGACAGGGTACTCACCCCTCCACTTT.

The J gene is TRBJ1-6, the V gene TRBV7-2; no reliable D call. Germline V lookup: CDR1 SGHTA, CDR2 FQGNSA. V lost 1 base, J lost 6 bases, and 10 bases lay in between. CDR3 length: 15 residues. CDR3 amino acids: CASSLEMGSNSPLHF. The CDR3 nucleotides are TGTGCCAGCAGCTTAGAAATGGGCAGTAATTCACCCCTCCACTTT.

This clonotype was seen a single time. V is TRBV20-1 and J is TRBJ2-1; 9 bases are shared with TRBD2. After removal of 1 base from V and 2 bases from J, the junction contained 3 bases not matched to a gene. Germline CDR1 and CDR2: DFQATT and SNEGSKA (reference sequence). The CDR3 runs to 15 residues. The CDR3 region is CSARGGGAAYNEQFF. CDR3 bases: TGCAGTGCTAGAGGCGGGGGGGCCGCCTACAATGAGCAGTTCTTC.

As concerns this clonotype: Possible read error: a much larger clone is one base away. The chain recombines TRBV7-8 with TRBJ1-2; TRBD1 matches 7 bases. The V gene's germline CDR1 is SGHVS and CDR2 FQNEAQ. The CDR3 loop spans 14 amino acids. CDR3 sequence: CASSLNRGEYGHTF. The CDR3 region has the DNA TGTGCCAGCAGCTTAAACAGGGGCGAGTATGGCCACACCTTC.

The chain carries TRBV7-9 and TRBJ2-7, with D perhaps matching TRBD1 (5 bases). The V end was cut by 1 base, the J end by 0 bases, with 7 bases between. Germline loops: CDR1 SEHNR, CDR2 FQNEAQ (reference sequence). This CDR3 has 14 amino acids. Written as DNA, the CDR3 is TGTGCCAGCAGCTTAGATCAGGGCTCCTACGAGCAGTACTTC. Protein product: CASSLDQGSYEQYF.

This clonotype appeared many times. This chain uses TRBV11-1 with TRBJ2-2, with a weak D call TRBD1 (6 bases). CDR1 and CDR2 from the germline V gene are SGHAT and FQDESV (reference sequence). This CDR3 has 16 residues. Trimming took off 5 bases at V and 3 bases at J, with 16 bases between the two ends. In DNA form, the CDR3 reads TGTGCCAGCAGCCCGGGACATTTGGGGGACACCGGGGAGCTGTTTTTT. It codes for CASSPGHLGDTGELFF.

The table lists this clonotype with many counts. V gene TRBV28 combines with J gene TRBJ2-5, with 10 bases that match TRBD1. CDR1 MDHEN and CDR2 SYDVKM come from the germline V gene. The CDR3 is made up of 14 amino acids. V lost 6 bases and J lost 3; bases outside the gene matches: 4. CDR3 DNA sequence: TGTGCCAGCAGCAGACAGGGGGCGAAAGAGACCCAGTACTTC. Encoded protein: CASSRQGAKETQYF. Drawing the rest from reference TRBV28 and TRBJ2-5, the complete variable domain is DVKVTQSSRYLVKRTGEKVFLECVQDMDHENMFWYRQDPGLGLRLIYFSYDVKMKEKGDIPEGYSVSREKKERFSLILESASTNQTSMYLCASSRQGAKETQYFGPGTRLLVL.

The sample holds many counts of this clonotype. The CDR3 DNA follows: TGTGCCAGCAGCTCCCCCCTCACGGGGGGAAGGTACAATGAGCAGTTCTTC. Translating it yields CASSSPLTGGRYNEQFF. V is TRBV11-2 and J is TRBJ2-1; 7 bases map to TRBD2. The V segment lost 4 bases and the J segment 4 bases; nucleotides outside the gene matches: 13. The CDR3 loop spans 17 amino acids. Germline CDR1 reads SGHAT; CDR2 reads FQNNGV.

This clonotype was picked up a small number of times. V gene TRBV18 combines with J gene TRBJ2-3, with TRBD1 identical over 7 bases. Losses at the gene ends were 2 bases for V and 2 bases for J; bases not matched to a gene: 1. Looked up from germline, CDR1 is KGHSH and CDR2 is LQKENI. The length of the CDR3 is 14 residues. The CDR3 here is CASSPDRDTDTQYF. Written as DNA, the CDR3 is TGTGCCAGCTCACCAGACAGGGACACAGATACGCAGTATTTT.

This clonotype was detected a few times. The chain is built from TRBV5-1 and TRBJ1-4; D gene ambiguous. Germline CDR1 is SGHRS and CDR2 is YFSETQ. V was pared by 4 bases and J by 4 bases, with 11 bases between. The CDR3 is 14 residues long. For the CDR3, the DNA is TGCGCCAGCAGCCTCCGTGAAGATAATGAAAAACTGTTTTTT. Translated: CASSLREDNEKLFF.

This clonotype was recorded a few times. The chain is built from TRBV19 and TRBJ2-1; 8 nucleotides match TRBD2. CDR1 is LNHDA, CDR2 SQIVND, per germline (reference sequence). The CDR3 consists of 15 residues. Trimming took 1 base from V and 4 from J; bases not matched to a gene: 3. The CDR3 sequence: CASSIASGGYNEQFF. The DNA of the CDR3 is TGTGCCAGTAGTATAGCCAGCGGGGGTTACAATGAGCAGTTCTTC.

The rearrangement links TRBV10-3 to TRBJ2-7; D not resolved. Germline values: CDR1 ENHRY, CDR2 SYGVKD. The V end lost 4 bases, the J end lost 0 bases, and 10 bases lay between the germline ends. The CDR3 runs to 14 residues. The CDR3 DNA reads TGTGCCATCAGTGTAGACATTCTCTCCTACGAGCAGTACTTC. This translates into CAISVDILSYEQYF.

The chain recombines TRBV13 with TRBJ1-2, with a weak D call TRBD1 (5 bases). Germline V CDR1 and CDR2: PRHDT, FYEKMQ (reference sequence). CDR3 length: 15 residues. V was pared by 5 bases and J by 8 bases, with 21 bases between. The CDR3 spells CASSLQDILGIGYTF. CDR3 DNA sequence: TGTGCCAGCAGCCTACAGGACATCCTGGGAATCGGCTACACCTTC.

The chain employs TRBV3-1 and TRBJ2-7, with TRBD2 matching over 8 bases. Trimming took 4 bases from V and 6 from J; bases not matched to a gene: 8. This CDR3 is built from 14 residues. Germline V CDR1 and CDR2: LGHDT, YNNKEL (reference sequence). The CDR3 protein is CASSPGGGPIEQYF. In DNA form, the CDR3 reads TGTGCCAGCAGCCCCGGGGGGGGGCCGATCGAGCAGTACTTC.

The rearrangement uses TRBV12-3 or TRBV12-4 and TRBJ1-2, with 10 bases matching TRBD1. The CDR3 consists of 14 residues. The ends lost 5 bases at V and 6 bases at J; junction bases unmatched: 6. CDR3 amino acids: CASSPGTGVHGYTF. CDR3 coding DNA: TGTGCCAGCAGTCCCGGGACAGGGGTGCATGGCTACACCTTC.

The gene calls are TRBV2 and TRBJ2-3, with 15 bases fitting TRBD2. The J segment lost 2 bases and the V segment lost 6 bases, leaving 3 bases of the junction unmatched. Per germline, CDR1 SNHLY and CDR2 FYNNEI. The CDR3 has 16 residues. DNA for the CDR3: TGTGCCAGCAGAGGGACTAGCGGGGGGCCCACAGATACGCAGTATTTT. Translating gives CASRGTSGGPTDTQYF.

The chain carries TRBV7-9 and TRBJ1-2, with D uncertain. The V end lost 2 bases, the J end lost 6 bases, and 10 bases lay between the germline ends. CDR1 is SEHNR and CDR2 is FQNEAQ in the germline V gene (reference sequence). The CDR3 has 13 amino acids. The CDR3 sequence: CASSLPVRDGYTF. As DNA, the CDR3 is TGTGCCAGCAGCTTACCCGTTCGCGATGGCTACACCTTC.

In its sample, this clonotype was seen a few times. The V and J genes are TRBV7-9 and TRBJ2-7, with 11 nucleotides matching TRBD2. The CDR3 length is 15 residues. Germline lookup yields CDR1 SEHNR and CDR2 FQNEAQ (reference sequence). Trimming took 6 bases from V and 5 from J; bases not matched to a gene: 9. CDR3: CASSRDSSGGHEQYF. In DNA, the CDR3 is TGTGCCAGCAGTCGGGACTCTAGCGGGGGGCACGAGCAGTACTTC.

In its sample, this clonotype was seen a few times. The V and J genes are TRBV13 and TRBJ1-2; D gene ambiguous. The CDR3 is made up of 14 amino acids. Trimming cost V 2 bases and J 6 bases, with 13 bases left between them. Per germline, CDR1 PRHDT and CDR2 FYEKMQ (reference sequence). CDR3 coding DNA: TGTGCCAGCAGCTTATCGGAAGGAAAAAATGGCTACACCTTC. Translating gives CASSLSEGKNGYTF.

This clonotype was seen at least ten times. V usage is TRBV5-1 and J usage is TRBJ2-7, with 7 bases matching TRBD2. V gave up 3 bases and J gave up 0 bases; unmatched junction bases: 3. CDR3 length: 14 residues. Germline V gene lookup returns CDR1 SGHRS and CDR2 YFSETQ. CDR3 bases: TGCGCCAGCAGCTGGGCTAGCGGCTCCTACGAGCAGTACTTC. Translated: CASSWASGSYEQYF.